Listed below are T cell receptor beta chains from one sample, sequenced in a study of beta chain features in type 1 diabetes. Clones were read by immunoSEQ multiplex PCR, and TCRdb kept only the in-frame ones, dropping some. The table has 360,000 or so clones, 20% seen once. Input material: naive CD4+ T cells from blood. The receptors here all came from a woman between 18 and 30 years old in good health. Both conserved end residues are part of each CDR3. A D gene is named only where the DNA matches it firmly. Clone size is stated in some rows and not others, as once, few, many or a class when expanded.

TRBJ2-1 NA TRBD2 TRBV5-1 CASSFLAGNNEQFF TGCGCCAGCAGCTTTTTAGCGGGGAATAATGAGCAGTTCTTC
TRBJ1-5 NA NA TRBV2 CASNEGKREPQHF TGTGCCAGCAACGAGGGAAAGAGAGAGCCCCAGCATTTT
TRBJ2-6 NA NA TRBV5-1 CASRTDSNSGANVLTF TGCGCCAGCAGGACGGACTCCAACTCTGGGGCCAACGTCCTGACTTTC
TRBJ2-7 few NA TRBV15 CATSRDQLYEQYF TGTGCCACCAGCAGAGATCAACTTTACGAGCAGTACTTC
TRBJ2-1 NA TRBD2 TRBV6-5 CASLTSGSHNEQFF TGTGCCAGCCTAACTAGCGGGAGCCACAATGAGCAGTTCTTC
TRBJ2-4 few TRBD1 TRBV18 CASSQPGQGLAKNIQYF TGTGCCAGCTCACAGCCGGGACAGGGTCTAGCCAAAAACATTCAGTACTTC
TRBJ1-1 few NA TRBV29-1 CSVVVQEYTEAFF TGCAGCGTTGTGGTACAGGAATACACTGAAGCTTTCTTT
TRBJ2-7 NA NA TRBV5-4 CASSLDGYEQYF TGTGCCAGCAGCCTAGACGGATACGAGCAGTACTTC
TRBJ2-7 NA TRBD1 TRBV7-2 CASSPNMGQGSYEQYF TGTGCCAGCAGCCCCAATATGGGACAGGGCTCCTACGAGCAGTACTTC
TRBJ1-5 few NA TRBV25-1 CASSESTDSNQPQHF TGTGCCAGCAGTGAATCCACAGATAGCAATCAGCCCCAGCATTTT
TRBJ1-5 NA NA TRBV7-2 CASSLAGGFRQPQHF TGTGCCAGCAGCTTAGCAGGAGGGTTCCGTCAGCCCCAGCATTTT
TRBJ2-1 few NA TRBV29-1 CSVEDGGSYNEQFF TGCAGCGTTGAAGACGGAGGATCCTACAATGAGCAGTTCTTC
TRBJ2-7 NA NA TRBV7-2 CASSSRGAGEQYF TGTGCCAGCAGCTCTCGGGGGGCGGGGGAGCAGTACTTC
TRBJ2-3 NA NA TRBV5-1 CASSLDRSTDTQYF TGCGCCAGCAGCTTAGACAGATCCACAGATACGCAGTATTTT
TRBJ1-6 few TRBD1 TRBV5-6 CASSPLGQKNSPLHF TGTGCCAGCTCCCCGTTGGGACAGAAAAATTCACCCCTCCACTTT
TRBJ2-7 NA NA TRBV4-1 CASSQSNRVYEQYF TGCGCCAGCAGCCAATCAAACAGGGTGTACGAGCAGTACTTC
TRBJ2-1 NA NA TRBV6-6 CASKRGTGNNEQFF TGTGCCAGCAAGCGAGGGACTGGTAACAATGAGCAGTTCTTC
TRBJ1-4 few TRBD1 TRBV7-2 CASRNPGQGSRKLFF TGTGCCAGCAGAAATCCGGGACAGGGTAGTCGAAAACTGTTTTTT
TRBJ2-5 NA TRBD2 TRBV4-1 CASSQEGTSSETQYF TGCGCCAGCAGCCAAGAAGGGACTAGCTCAGAGACCCAGTACTTC
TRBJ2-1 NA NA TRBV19 CASSISIGVYNEQFF TGTGCCAGTAGTATTAGCATCGGCGTTTACAATGAGCAGTTCTTC
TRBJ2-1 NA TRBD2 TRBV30 CAWSGHQGLVINEQFF TGTGCCTGGAGTGGTCATCAGGGACTAGTAATCAATGAGCAGTTCTTC
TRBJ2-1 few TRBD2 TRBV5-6 CASSLDGTSGRGGDEQFF TGTGCCAGCAGCTTGGATGGGACTAGCGGGAGGGGTGGGGATGAGCAGTTCTTC
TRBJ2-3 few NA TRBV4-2 CASSQAQGSRSGTQYF TGTGCCAGCAGCCAGGCCCAGGGTTCCCGGTCGGGTACGCAGTATTTT
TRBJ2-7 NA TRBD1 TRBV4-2 CASSQGTGKHYEQYF TGTGCCAGCAGCCAAGGGACAGGAAAACACTACGAGCAGTACTTC
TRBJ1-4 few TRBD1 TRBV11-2 CASSPRTGRSEKLFF TGTGCCAGCAGCCCTCGGACAGGGAGGAGTGAAAAACTGTTTTTT
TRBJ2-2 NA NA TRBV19 CASTQGSGELFF TGTGCCAGTACACAGGGTTCCGGGGAGCTGTTTTTT
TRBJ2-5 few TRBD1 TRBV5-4 CASSWDSQETQYF TGTGCCAGCAGCTGGGACAGCCAAGAGACCCAGTACTTC
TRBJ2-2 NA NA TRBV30 CATAGWSAGELFF TGTGCTACCGCCGGGTGGAGCGCCGGGGAGCTGTTTTTT
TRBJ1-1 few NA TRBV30 CAWRTELNTEAFF TGTGCCTGGAGGACAGAATTGAACACTGAAGCTTTCTTT
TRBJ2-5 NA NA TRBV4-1 CASSQEVAGKGSQYF TGCGCCAGCAGCCAAGAAGTCGCAGGGAAGGGGTCCCAGTACTTC
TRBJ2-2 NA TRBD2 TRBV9 CASSVAGGSRTGELFF TGTGCCAGCAGCGTAGCGGGGGGGTCGCGCACCGGGGAGCTGTTTTTT
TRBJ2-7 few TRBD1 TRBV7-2 CASSLRTGGGNEQYF TGTGCCAGCAGCTTAAGAACAGGGGGAGGCAACGAGCAGTACTTC
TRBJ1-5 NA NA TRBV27 CASSLRWQGRQPQHF TGTGCCAGCAGTTTACGGTGGCAGGGCAGGCAGCCCCAGCATTTT
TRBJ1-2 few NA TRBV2 CASNRNYGYTF TGTGCCAGCAACAGGAACTATGGCTACACCTTC
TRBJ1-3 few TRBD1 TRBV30 CAWSVLKTGAGNTIYF TGTGCCTGGAGTGTTCTCAAGACAGGGGCTGGAAACACCATATATTTT
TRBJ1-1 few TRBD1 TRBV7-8 CASLEGQHTEAFF TGTGCCAGCTTAGAGGGACAGCACACTGAAGCTTTCTTT
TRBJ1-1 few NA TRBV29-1 CSVEAQMNTEAFF TGCAGCGTTGAAGCCCAAATGAACACTGAAGCTTTCTTT
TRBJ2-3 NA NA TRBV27 CASTLGAGTDTQYF TGTGCCAGCACCCTGGGGGCGGGCACAGATACGCAGTATTTT
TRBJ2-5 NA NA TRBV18 CASSPQGGETQYF TGTGCCAGCTCACCTCAAGGGGGTGAGACCCAGTACTTC
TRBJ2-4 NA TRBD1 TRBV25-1 CASRDRGNIQYF TGTGCCAGCCGGGACAGGGGAAACATTCAGTACTTC
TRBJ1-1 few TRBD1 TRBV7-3 CASSLYQGATEAFF TGTGCCAGCAGCTTATACCAGGGGGCCACTGAAGCTTTCTTT
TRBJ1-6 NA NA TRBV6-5 CASSLQGVDSPLHF TGTGCCAGCAGTCTACAGGGAGTGGATTCACCCCTCCACTTT
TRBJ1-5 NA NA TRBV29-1 CSGWTPNSNQPQHF TGCAGCGGGTGGACACCTAATAGCAATCAGCCCCAGCATTTT
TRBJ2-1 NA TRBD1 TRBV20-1 CSARDRGEQFF TGCAGTGCTAGAGACAGGGGGGAGCAGTTCTTC
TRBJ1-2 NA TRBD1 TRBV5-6 CASSPADRGRGDGYTF TGTGCCAGCAGCCCTGCGGACAGGGGAAGGGGCGATGGCTACACCTTC
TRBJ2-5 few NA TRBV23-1 CASAPGRRDKQETQYF TGCGCCAGCGCCCCCGGGCGTCGGGACAAGCAAGAGACCCAGTACTTC
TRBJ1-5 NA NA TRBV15 CATSRGGMGQPQHF TGTGCCACCAGCAGGGGGGGGATGGGTCAGCCCCAGCATTTT
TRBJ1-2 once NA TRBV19 CASKFGSNYGYTF TGTGCCAGTAAGTTCGGGTCTAACTATGGCTACACCTTC
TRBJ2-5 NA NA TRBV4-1 CASSQEQATILGTQYF TGCGCCAGCAGCCAAGAACAGGCTACAATCCTAGGGACCCAGTACTTC
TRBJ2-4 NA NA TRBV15 CATSSGGMAVAKNIQYF TGTGCCACCAGCAGCGGTGGAATGGCGGTAGCCAAAAACATTCAGTACTTC
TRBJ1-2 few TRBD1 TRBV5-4 CASSLPGTGHGYTF TGTGCCAGCAGCTTGCCTGGGACAGGGCATGGCTACACCTTC
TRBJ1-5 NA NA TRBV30 CAWRGRINQPQHF TGTGCCTGGAGGGGCCGGATCAATCAGCCCCAGCATTTT
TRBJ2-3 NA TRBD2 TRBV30 CAWSAPPRAGGKYF TGTGCCTGGAGCGCACCCCCGAGGGCGGGAGGGAAGTATTTT
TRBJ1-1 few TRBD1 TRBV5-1 CASSKGQMNTEAFF TGCGCCAGCAGCAAGGGACAGATGAACACTGAAGCTTTCTTT